The entry below describes one T cell receptor beta chain. The V and J ends lost 0 bases and 2 bases respectively, with 1 base between them. The CDR3 totals 12 residues. Germline-derived CDR1 and CDR2 are LNHDA and SQIVND (reference sequence). These data come from a study of memory CD4+ T cells and cytomegalovirus serostatus. In the original analysis: Out-of-frame sequences were removed, leaving 2,204,828 distinct TCRbeta sequences. This table comes from immunoSEQ multiplex PCR, and its TCRdb copy is limited to in-frame clones, with some not included. V and J calls and clone size are as listed in that table; D and trimming were resolved from the DNA. The sample yields around 50,000 clones, roughly three quarters seen once. Single viable CD3+CD4+CD8-CD45RO+ cells were sorted as the memory CD4+ T cells. Serum IgG to CMV pp150, pp28, p38 and p52 defined serostatus.

The sequence was obtained from an adult in good health and CMV-seronegative. The sample comprised memory CD4+ T cells from blood. The gene calls are TRBV19 and TRBJ1-2; D unclear. The CDR3 DNA is TGTGCCAGTAGTATAGAAAACTATGGCTACACCTTC. Amino acid sequence: CASSIENYGYTF.